Listed below are T cell receptor beta chains from one sample, sequenced in a study of a mutant IDH1 vaccine in newly diagnosed glioma. TCRdb's table, derived via immunoSEQ multiplex PCR, lists solely in-frame clones and lacks some. Of some 50,000 clones listed, about 65% are singletons. Their recognized antigens are unknown. This sample comprised peripheral blood mononuclear cells (PBMCs), obtained from a glioma patient whose treatment included an IDH1 peptide vaccine. The receptors here all came from a man aged 40-50 years with glioma. Some clones in this sample may be carry-over from other donors' samples. Each CDR3 is given with its conserved first and last residue. Some rows have no size entry. The others give once, few or many, or a class for an expanded clone.

J gene,CDR3 length,V gene,clone size,CDR3 protein
TRBJ2-7,15,TRBV9,.,CASSPGHSSSYEQYF
TRBJ2-3,15,TRBV5-1,.,CASSSIGFGTDTQYF
TRBJ2-1,14,TRBV19,once,CASTHGYSYNEQFF
TRBJ1-1,13,TRBV5-1,few,CASKAGQNTEAFF
TRBJ1-5,13,TRBV29-1,.,CSVRQGYNQPQHF
TRBJ1-5,18,TRBV19,.,CASSPTGGRRYSNQPQHF
TRBJ1-4,14,TRBV6-6,.,CASSYALQGEKLFF
TRBJ2-1,12,TRBV15,few,CATSRGVNEQFF
TRBJ1-5,12,TRBV30,.,CAWSYSVGPQHF
TRBJ2-7,12,TRBV29-1,.,CSASGDRNEQYF
TRBJ1-1,13,TRBV7-3,.,CASSFLGGAEAFF
TRBJ1-6,17,TRBV4-1,.,CASSPGEGRGLNSPLHF
TRBJ2-7,14,TRBV29-1,.,CSVETNDRAGEQYF
TRBJ1-1,14,TRBV7-9,few,CASSLRQGGTEAFF
TRBJ1-6,13,TRBV9,.,CASSVGYGSPLHF
TRBJ2-5,14,TRBV25-1,few,CASSNRRGVETQYF
TRBJ1-4,12,TRBV6-1,.,CASSENDEKLFF
TRBJ2-1,14,TRBV7-9,.,CASSLRNTVLEQFF